A selection of T cell receptor beta chains follows, all from one sample in a study of T-cell reconstitution after alpha-beta-depleted transplantation in children. In TCRdb, the PCR reads were re-called with MiXCR into one record per CDR3 protein. Among just over 950,000 distinct CDR3 sequences listed, less than 30% were seen once. The source material was PBMCs, mostly from graft donor cells, sampled 360 days after TCRalphabeta/CD19-depleted stem cell transplant. The receptors here all came from a boy younger than two who had a stem cell transplant for SCID, so the T cells may come from the graft donor. CDR3s include the opening cysteine and the closing phenylalanine or tryptophan. D genes are given only for firm matches. Clone size is not always given. Where it is, it says once, few, many or a class for expanded clones.

cdr3_nt cdr3_aa j_call d_call v_call clone_size
TGTGCCAGCAGTTTAGATCGCGAAAAACTGTTTTTT CASSLDREKLFF TRBJ1-4 NA TRBV12-3/TRBV12-4 few
TGTGCCAGCAGTTACCCCGCGGCAGAAGTTAGCAATCAGCCCCAGCATTTT CASSYPAAEVSNQPQHF TRBJ1-5 NA TRBV6-5 few
TGTGCCAGCAGTTATTCCCCGGGACAGATACTATTCTCCTACAATGAGCAGTTCTTC CASSYSPGQILFSYNEQFF TRBJ2-1 TRBD1 TRBV12-3/TRBV12-4 NA
TGTGCCAGCTCACCACTCCCATGGACAGGGCAAGAGACCCAGTACTTC CASSPLPWTGQETQYF TRBJ2-5 TRBD1 TRBV18 NA
TGCAGCGTTGAAGGGGGGGCCATGGGAGGTGGCACTGAAGCTTTCTTT CSVEGGAMGGGTEAFF TRBJ1-1 NA TRBV29-1 NA
TGTGCCAGCAGTTATCCCAAGCGCTTTCGTTCCTGGGATACGCAGTATTTT CASSYPKRFRSWDTQYF TRBJ2-3 NA TRBV6-2/TRBV6-3 NA
TGTGCCAGCAGCTCCCGATCATGGGAGGGTATAACGGGAGAGCAGTACTTC CASSSRSWEGITGEQYF TRBJ2-7 TRBD2 TRBV9 NA
TGTGCCAGCAGCCAAAACAGCGGGGGGGCAGCGGATACGCAGTATTTT CASSQNSGGAADTQYF TRBJ2-3 TRBD2 TRBV4-2 few
TGCAGTGCTAGACCACCTGCGACTAGCGGGGTGAATGAGCAGTTCTTC CSARPPATSGVNEQFF TRBJ2-1 TRBD2 TRBV20-1 NA
TGCGCCAGCAGCTTGGGCAGGGTGAGGGACACTGAAGCTTTCTTT CASSLGRVRDTEAFF TRBJ1-1 NA TRBV5-1 NA
TGTGCCAGCTCATCATGGAACACCGGGGAGCTGTTTTTT CASSSWNTGELFF TRBJ2-2 NA TRBV18 NA
TGCGCCAGCAGCCAAGACAGGGAGGACACCGGGGAGCTGTTTTTT CASSQDREDTGELFF TRBJ2-2 NA TRBV4-3 many
TGTGCCAGCAGCTTAGCAGCCGGGACAGGGTCGGGCTACACCTTC CASSLAAGTGSGYTF TRBJ1-2 TRBD1 TRBV7-9 NA
TGTGCCAGCTCACCAGAACAGGGCTTATTGAACACTGAAGCTTTCTTT CASSPEQGLLNTEAFF TRBJ1-1 NA TRBV18 NA
TGTGCCAGCAGTTACGAACAGGGTTATGGGGATCAGCCCCAGCATTTT CASSYEQGYGDQPQHF TRBJ1-5 NA TRBV6-5 NA